A single sample gave rise to the 15 T cell receptor beta chains below, sequenced in a study of PD-L1 blockade in urothelial cancer. Method: immunoSEQ multiplex PCR; TCRdb's copy keeps in-frame clones and lacks some. The repertoire includes about 95,000 clones, roughly 84% of them detected once, and more than 1.5% sits in the top ten. Time point of the sample: pretreatment peripheral blood. Sequenced material: PBMCs, taken around atezolizumab (anti-PD-L1) treatment. These receptors all come from a man aged 55 to 70 with urothelial cancer.

The DNA for the CDR3 is TGCAGCGCATCATCGGGAGGGTTTAACACCGGGGAGCTGTTTTTT. Encoded protein: CSASSGGFNTGELFF. V usage is TRBV29-1 and J usage is TRBJ2-2; 8 nucleotides agree with TRBD2. CDR3 length: 15 amino acids. Unmatched junction bases numbered 9, after V lost 7 bases and J lost 2 bases. Germline V gene sequence: CDR1 SQVTM, CDR2 ANQGSEA.

V and J are TRBV28 and TRBJ2-7; D is ambiguous. Germline lookup yields CDR1 MDHEN and CDR2 SYDVKM. Between the trimmed V and J ends, which lost 8 bases and 1 base, there was a span of 9 bases. CDR3 length: 12 residues. For the CDR3, the DNA is TGTGCCAGCGGTGAGATTTCCTACGAGCAGTACTTC. This encodes CASGEISYEQYF.

V is TRBV1 and J is TRBJ2-5; the table's D gene call, TRBD2, was not cross checked with the DNA. TRBV1 is labeled a pseudogene. The CDR3 sequence is 13 residues long. CDR3 sequence reads: CTSSRRRQETQYF. The CDR3 DNA reads as TGCACCAGCAGCCGGAGGCGCCAAGAGACCCAGTACTTC.

The chain uses TRBV21-1 and TRBJ2-1; the table's D call TRBD2 went unverified against the DNA. TRBV21-1 is recorded as a pseudogene. The CDR3 has 20 residues. The CDR3 spells CASSKAPGLAGGRTYNEQFF. CDR3 coding DNA: TGTGCCAGCAGCAAGGCCCCGGGACTAGCGGGAGGCCGAACCTACAATGAGCAGTTCTTC.

The chain has TRBV19 and TRBJ2-5; possible D gene TRBD2, 6 bases. Deletions cut 1 base from V and 4 bases from J, with 13 bases between. CDR1 is LNHDA, CDR2 SQIVND, per germline (reference sequence). There are 15 residues in the CDR3. CDR3 nucleotide sequence: TGTGCCAGTAGTATAGCTCAAGTCGGGGGAGAGACCCAGTACTTC. Its protein product is CASSIAQVGGETQYF.

CDR3 loop: CASSYATGGYNSPLHF. The CDR3 DNA sequence: TGTGCCAGCAGTTATGCGACAGGGGGCTATAATTCACCCCTCCACTTT. The rearrangement links TRBV28 to TRBJ1-6; TRBD1 matches 9 bases. In germline, CDR1 is MDHEN, CDR2 SYDVKM. The CDR3 loop spans 16 amino acids. V shed 4 bases and J 3 bases; nucleotides not matched to a gene: 4.

This rearrangement joins TRBV28 to TRBJ1-2, with 7 bases matching TRBD1. Germline CDR1 and CDR2: MDHEN and SYDVKM. This CDR3 has 12 amino acids. V lost 4 bases, J lost 5 bases, and 1 base stayed unmatched. The CDR3 DNA is TGTGCCAGCAGTTGGGACAGTTATGGCTACACCTTC. It specifies CASSWDSYGYTF.

The rearrangement joins TRBV27 to TRBJ1-1, with D possibly matching TRBD1 (6 bases). Trimming pared 1 base from V and 1 base from J, leaving 7 bases between. Germline loops: CDR1 MNHEY, CDR2 SMNVEV (reference sequence). This CDR3 is 14 amino acids long. This chain's CDR3 is CASSLWGQNTEAFF. In DNA form, the CDR3 reads TGTGCCAGCAGTTTATGGGGACAGAACACTGAAGCTTTCTTT.

V usage is TRBV11-3 and J usage is TRBJ2-1; possible D gene TRBD1, 6 bases. V was clipped by 4 bases and J by 9 bases, with 16 bases between them. There are 14 residues in the CDR3. Germline V CDR1 and CDR2: SGHNT, YENEEA. CDR3 DNA sequence: TGTGCCAGCAGCTCGAATCGACAGGATAGTGAGCAGTTCTTC. This sequence encodes CASSSNRQDSEQFF.

This clone occurred a few times. V is TRBV27 and J is TRBJ2-5; D unclear. CDR1 is MNHEY, CDR2 SMNVEV, per germline (reference sequence). With 0 bases removed from V and 7 bases from J, the gap between germline ends came to 9 bases. The CDR3 loop spans 13 amino acids. The CDR3 DNA follows: TGTGCCAGCAGTTTATCTGACTCAAGGACCCAGTACTTC. As protein: CASSLSDSRTQYF.

The rearrangement joins TRBV4-1 to TRBJ2-1; 10 bases map to TRBD2. V lost 0 bases and J lost 2; bases outside the gene matches: 1. Germline lookup yields CDR1 MGHRA and CDR2 YSYEKL. This CDR3 has 16 amino acids. CDR3 in DNA: TGCGCCAGCAGCCAAGAGAGCGGGGGGGCCTACAATGAGCAGTTCTTC. Its translation: CASSQESGGAYNEQFF.

The CDR3 bases are TGTGCCAGCAGCTTACTCAGGACCTACAATGAGCAGTTCTTC. This translates into CASSLLRTYNEQFF. The V and J genes are TRBV11-2 and TRBJ2-1; D uncertain. Germline-derived CDR1 and CDR2 are SGHAT and FQNNGV. V lost 2 bases, J lost 2 bases, and 7 bases lay in between. This CDR3 has 14 amino acids.

This chain connects TRBV2 to TRBJ1-3, with TRBD1 matching 11 bases. The CDR3 runs 16 residues. V gave up 7 bases and J gave up 0 bases; unmatched junction bases: 5. Germline V CDR1 and CDR2: SNHLY, FYNNEI. This CDR3 is CASTGQGASSGNTIYF. CDR3 nucleotide sequence: TGTGCCAGCACTGGACAGGGGGCTTCCTCTGGAAACACCATATATTTT.

The gene calls are TRBV6-1 and TRBJ2-7, with D tentatively TRBD2 (6 bases). This CDR3 comprises 15 residues. Trimming cost V 8 bases and J 3 bases, with 20 bases left between them. The germline V gene has CDR1 MNHNS and CDR2 SASEGT. CDR3 sequence: CASVRGGTGDYEQYF. CDR3 in DNA: TGTGCCAGCGTACGGGGCGGGACGGGTGACTACGAGCAGTACTTC.

The chain recombines TRBV6-4 with TRBJ2-6; 10 bases align to TRBD1. Looked up from germline, CDR1 is MRHNA and CDR2 is SNTAGT. The CDR3 totals 19 residues. The V gene end was trimmed by 6 bases and the J gene end by 1 base; junction bases not matched to a gene: 12. The CDR3 loop is CASSPALGQGKSGANVLTF. DNA of the CDR3: TGTGCCAGCAGCCCCGCCCTGGGACAGGGGAAGTCTGGGGCCAACGTCCTGACTTTC.